These 28 T cell receptor beta chains were sequenced from one sample in a study of response to subunit inactivated influenza vaccine. TCRdb itself ran the RT-PCR reads through MiXCR, one entry per CDR3 protein. Of fewer than 650,000 distinct CDR3 sequences listed, roughly 13% are singletons. Sequences were derived from PBMCs from blood, sampled around seven weeks after vaccination. All receptors come from a man aged 50 to 59 who received an inactivated influenza vaccine.

The chain uses TRBV4-3 and TRBJ1-6; D is perhaps TRBD1 (6 bases). Germline CDR1 LGHNA, CDR2 YSLEER. V lost 1 base, J lost 10 bases, and 14 bases lay in between. The CDR3 is made up of 15 amino acids. The CDR3 sequence: CASSQGPTGRSPLHF. DNA of the CDR3: TGCGCCAGCAGCCAAGGACCCACAGGGAGGTCACCCCTCCACTTT.

This clonotype was observed a handful of times. J is TRBJ1-2 and V is TRBV4-3; D is possibly TRBD1 (6 bases). CDR3 length: 13 amino acids. Between the trimmed V and J ends, which lost 2 bases and 7 bases, there was a span of 11 bases. Germline V CDR1 and CDR2: LGHNA, YSLEER. The CDR3 coding sequence is TGCGCCAGCAGCCAAAGGGGGATGGGTGGCTACACCTTC. Translated: CASSQRGMGGYTF.

The V gene is TRBV12-3 or TRBV12-4, the J gene TRBJ2-7; TRBD2 agrees at 11 bases. CDR3 size: 14 residues. Germline trimming cut 6 bases from V and 4 bases from J; bases unmatched to any gene: 5. CDR3 nucleotides: TGTGCCAGCAGATCTAGCGGGAGGTCGTACGAGCAGTACTTC. It codes for CASRSSGRSYEQYF.

Ten or more counts support this clonotype. This rearrangement joins TRBV3-1 to TRBJ2-5; 10 positions agree with TRBD2. CDR3 length: 15 residues. Germline CDR1 and CDR2: LGHDT and YNNKEL (reference sequence). V lost 3 bases and J lost 4; bases outside the gene matches: 5. CDR3 coding DNA: TGTGCCAGCAGCCACCTAGCGGGGGTGGGAGAGACCCAGTACTTC. The encoded protein is CASSHLAGVGETQYF.

At least ten counts were recorded for this clonotype. V usage is TRBV27 and J usage is TRBJ2-7; D perhaps matches TRBD1 (5 bases). This CDR3 has 14 residues. Germline V gene data show CDR1 as MNHEY and CDR2 as SMNVEV (reference sequence). Trimming took off 0 bases at V and 5 bases at J, with 11 bases between the two ends. This CDR3 is CASSLSFQGNEQYF. Written as DNA, the CDR3 is TGTGCCAGCAGTTTATCGTTCCAGGGAAACGAGCAGTACTTC.

The chain uses TRBV7-9 and TRBJ2-3; 7 positions agree with TRBD1. The CDR3 totals 15 residues. The trim removed 4 bases at V and 3 bases at J, leaving 7 bases unmatched. CDR1 SEHNR and CDR2 FQNEAQ come from the germline V gene (reference sequence). DNA for the CDR3: TGTGCCAGCAGCTCGACAGGGTTGGGGACAGATACGCAGTATTTT. Protein sequence: CASSSTGLGTDTQYF.

The chain carries TRBV12-3 or TRBV12-4 and TRBJ2-5, with 8 bases identical to TRBD1. Trimming at V came to 6 bases and at J to 4 bases, leaving 7 bases not matched to a gene. This CDR3 is 14 amino acids long. The CDR3 loop is CASRGDRGGETQYF. The CDR3 bases are TGTGCCAGCAGGGGCGACAGGGGAGGAGAGACCCAGTACTTC.

V is TRBV7-9 and J is TRBJ1-4, with 10 bases that match TRBD1. The CDR3 has 14 amino acids. The ends lost 5 bases at V and 7 bases at J; junction bases unmatched: 4. Germline V lookup: CDR1 SEHNR, CDR2 FQNEAQ (reference sequence). The CDR3 loop is CASSMRTGGEKLFF. Written as DNA, the CDR3 is TGTGCCAGCAGCATGAGGACAGGGGGTGAAAAACTGTTTTTT. Full variable domain (missing parts from reference TRBV7-9 and TRBJ1-4): DTGVSQNPRHKITKRGQNVTFRCDPISEHNRLYWYRQTLGQGPEFLTYFQNEAQLEKSRLLSDRFSAERPKGSFSTLEIQRTEQGDSAMYLCASSMRTGGEKLFFGSGTQLSVL.

V is TRBV11-2 and J is TRBJ2-5; no firm D call. CDR3 size: 14 residues. Trimming cost V 4 bases and J 1 base, with 10 bases left between them. Germline CDR1 and CDR2: SGHAT and FQNNGV. CDR3 DNA sequence: TGTGCCAGCAGCTCCCGGGCCTTCCAAGAGACCCAGTACTTC. This gives the protein CASSSRAFQETQYF.

This clonotype was picked up many times. The chain joins TRBV9 to TRBJ2-2; no firm D call. The CDR3 length is 14 residues. The germline V and J ends were trimmed by 4 bases and 0 bases, with 7 bases remaining between them. Germline CDR1 is SGDLS and CDR2 is YYNGEE. CDR3 DNA sequence: TGTGCCAGCAGCTTCACAGCGAACACCGGGGAGCTGTTTTTT. This sequence encodes CASSFTANTGELFF.

This clonotype was seen a handful of times. This CDR3 is CASSLGPSGRRSYNEQFF. CDR3 sequence (DNA): TGTGCCAGCAGCTTAGGTCCTAGCGGGAGGAGGTCCTACAATGAGCAGTTCTTC. This chain connects TRBV11-1 to TRBJ2-1; 11 bases are shared with TRBD2. This CDR3 contains 18 residues. Trimming removed 1 base from V and 1 base from J; junction bases left unmatched: 6. Germline V gene lookup returns CDR1 SGHAT and CDR2 FQDESV (reference sequence).

This clonotype was found once. V is TRBV18 and J is TRBJ1-5, with 8 bases that match TRBD1. The CDR3 runs to 18 residues. Germline CDR1 reads KGHSH; CDR2 reads LQKENI. V lost 6 bases and J lost 0; bases outside the gene matches: 13. Here the CDR3 DNA reads TGTGCCAGCTCTCAAAGGGCGGGACAGGCGTATAGCAATCAGCCCCAGCATTTT. This gives the protein CASSQRAGQAYSNQPQHF.

This clonotype was seen more than once but under ten times. The V and J genes are TRBV5-1 and TRBJ2-5, with a possible D match to TRBD1 (5 bases). This CDR3 region has 15 residues. Trimming left V 0 bases short and J 5 bases short, with 14 bases between. In germline, CDR1 is SGHRS, CDR2 YFSETQ. The CDR3 DNA sequence: TGCGCCAGCAGCTTGGATGTAGGGGCAGGGGAGACCCAGTACTTC. This codes for CASSLDVGAGETQYF.

The sample holds a few counts of this clonotype. The J gene is TRBJ2-5, the V gene TRBV9; TRBD2 matches 13 bases. J gave up 4 bases and V 0 bases, and 6 bases lay outside the gene matches. This CDR3 is built from 17 residues. The germline V gene encodes CDR1 SGDLS and CDR2 YYNGEE. The CDR3 nucleotides are TGTGCCAGCAGCGTAGCGGGACTAGCGGGATACGGAGAGACCCAGTACTTC. This encodes CASSVAGLAGYGETQYF.

This clonotype was detected ten times or more. The chain carries TRBV5-1 and TRBJ1-1, with 9 bases fitting TRBD1. CDR1 and CDR2 from the germline V gene are SGHRS and YFSETQ. The CDR3 is 14 residues long. V lost 3 bases, J lost 1 base, and 1 base stayed unmatched. As DNA, the CDR3 is TGCGCCAGCAGCTCGGACAGGGGGAACACTGAAGCTTTCTTT. Translation gives CASSSDRGNTEAFF.

The CDR3 nucleotides read TGCAGTGCTAGAGAAGATAGCGGGGTCACCGGGGAGCTGTTTTTT. Translating it yields CSAREDSGVTGELFF. The chain is built from TRBV20-1 and TRBJ2-2, with TRBD2 identical over 8 bases. The trim removed 0 bases at V and 4 bases at J, leaving 4 bases unmatched. This CDR3 comprises 15 residues. The germline V gene has CDR1 DFQATT and CDR2 SNEGSKA (reference sequence).

This clonotype has ten or more counts. V usage is TRBV10-3 and J usage is TRBJ2-5; 7 bases line up with TRBD2. The CDR3 is 13 residues long. Germline V gene sequence: CDR1 ENHRY, CDR2 SYGVKD. Losses at the gene ends were 10 bases for V and 2 bases for J; bases not matched to a gene: 7. CDR3 region: CATIAGSQETQYF. As DNA, the CDR3 is TGTGCCACCATAGCGGGCTCGCAAGAGACCCAGTACTTC.

This chain joins TRBV15 and TRBJ2-2; TRBD2 might be the D (6 bases). The length of the CDR3 is 15 residues. Looked up from germline, CDR1 is LNHNV and CDR2 is YYDKDF (reference sequence). The V and J ends lost 0 bases and 6 bases respectively, with 11 bases between them. Here the CDR3 DNA reads TGTGCCACCAGCAGAGATACGGGGGTGGCCGGGGAGCTGTTTTTT. Translated: CATSRDTGVAGELFF.

The chain is built from TRBV18 and TRBJ2-7, with 12 bases identical to TRBD2. The CDR3 extends over 16 amino acids. V lost 2 bases to trimming and J lost 6 bases; unmatched junction nucleotides: 8. From germline, CDR1 is KGHSH and CDR2 LQKENI. The chain's CDR3 is CASSPGLAGTMSEQYF. The DNA of the CDR3 is TGTGCCAGCTCACCAGGACTAGCGGGAACGATGTCCGAGCAGTACTTC. The complete variable domain, with remaining parts taken from reference TRBV18 and TRBJ2-7, reads NAGVMQNPRHLVRRRGQEARLRCSPMKGHSHVYWYRQLPEEGLKFMVYLQKENIIDESGMPKERFSAEFPKEGPSILRIQQVVRGDSAAYFCASSPGLAGTMSEQYFGPGTRLTVT.

This clonotype has a handful of counts. The chain employs TRBV6-1 and TRBJ1-2; TRBD1 agrees at 7 bases. V lost 2 bases to trimming and J lost 4 bases; unmatched junction nucleotides: 7. The CDR3 is 15 amino acids. The germline CDR1 and CDR2 sequences are MNHNS and SASEGT. The CDR3 region has the DNA TGTGCCAGCAGTGAACAGACAGGGATCGGCTATGGCTACACCTTC. Amino acid sequence: CASSEQTGIGYGYTF.

This clonotype was observed a few times. The chain carries TRBV20-1 and TRBJ2-7; TRBD2 might be the D (6 bases). Per the germline V gene, CDR1 is DFQATT and CDR2 is SNEGSKA (reference sequence). V gave up 5 bases and J gave up 4 bases, with 21 bases separating them. The CDR3 is 15 amino acids. CDR3 sequence reads: CSAPAGTVPTYEQYF. The CDR3 DNA follows: TGCAGTGCTCCTGCCGGGACTGTCCCCACGTACGAGCAGTACTTC.

The chain couples TRBV6-2 or TRBV6-3 to TRBJ2-7, with D possibly TRBD1 on 6 matching bases. Germline CDR1 is MNHEY and CDR2 is SVGEGT. Trimming removed 2 bases at V and 0 bases at J, with 23 bases between. This CDR3 spans 19 amino acids. CDR3 nucleotide sequence: TGTGCCAGCAGTTACCTTCGGACAGTTCGATCAGGACACTCCTACGAGCAGTACTTC. This gives the protein CASSYLRTVRSGHSYEQYF.

This clonotype was seen a handful of times. This chain connects TRBV7-9 to TRBJ1-6; D call uncertain. CDR1 is SEHNR and CDR2 is FQNEAQ in the germline V gene (reference sequence). With 6 bases removed from V and 14 bases from J, the gap between germline ends came to 8 bases. This CDR3 comprises 10 residues. The CDR3: CASSPGALHF. CDR3 nucleotides: TGTGCCAGCAGTCCTGGGGCCCTCCACTTT.

There are a few counts of this clonotype. The chain couples TRBV12-3 or TRBV12-4 to TRBJ2-3, with TRBD2 identical over 10 bases. V lost 5 bases, J lost 9 bases, and 5 bases stayed unmatched. There are 13 residues in the CDR3. The CDR3 is CASSLGLAMTQYF. Here the CDR3 DNA reads TGTGCCAGCAGTCTGGGACTAGCGATGACGCAGTATTTT.

V is TRBV7-2 and J is TRBJ2-7; perhaps TRBD2 as D (5 bases). CDR1 SGHTA and CDR2 FQGNSA come from the germline V gene. Trimming removed 5 bases at V and 7 bases at J, with 9 bases between. This CDR3 has 11 amino acids. Written as DNA, the CDR3 is TGTGCCAGCAGCCCGGGGAAAGAGCAGTACTTC. This sequence encodes CASSPGKEQYF.

The sample holds a few counts of this clonotype. The V call is TRBV7-9, the J call TRBJ2-3; no definite D call. Per germline, CDR1 SEHNR and CDR2 FQNEAQ (reference sequence). CDR3 length equals 17 residues. The germline V and J ends were trimmed by 5 bases and 4 bases, with 22 bases remaining between them. The CDR3 DNA reads as TGTGCCAGCAGCACAAACTTCGGGCTTGAGCTGGCAGATACGCAGTATTTT. Protein sequence: CASSTNFGLELADTQYF.

V gene TRBV9 combines with J gene TRBJ2-3; possibly TRBD1 for D (6 bases). V was cut by 0 bases and J by 2 bases, with 16 bases left in between. Germline CDR1 reads SGDLS; CDR2 reads YYNGEE. This CDR3 is 17 amino acids long. The CDR3 protein is CASSVDRTAFVTDTQYF. The CDR3, as DNA: TGTGCCAGCAGCGTAGATCGGACAGCCTTTGTCACAGATACGCAGTATTTT.

The table lists this clonotype with many counts. V gene TRBV29-1 combines with J gene TRBJ2-3, with D possibly TRBD1 on 6 matching bases. V gave up 4 bases and J gave up 2 bases, with 13 bases separating them. The CDR3 covers 14 residues. Germline-derived CDR1 and CDR2 are SQVTM and ANQGSEA. The CDR3 sequence: CSVAQGRVTDTQYF. CDR3 DNA: TGCAGCGTTGCACAGGGAAGGGTCACAGATACGCAGTATTTT.